The present T cell receptor beta chain was sequenced within a study of STAT5B mutations in CD4+ large granular lymphocyte leukemia. Whole-study findings and limits: No patients shared main leukemic clonotypes, though about 24% appeared at low frequency elsewhere. Patient CD4-sorted repertoires stayed more clonal than healthy ones after leukemic-clone removal.

Only in-frame clones appear in the TCRdb table, and some are missing; sequencing was by immunoSEQ multiplex PCR. Among 35,000 to 45,000 clones listed, just over 85% were seen once. Germline V gives CDR1 MNHEY, CDR2 SMNVEV (reference sequence). The CDR3 totals 14 residues. Deletions cut 3 bases from V and 2 bases from J, with 9 bases between. Healthy controls were blood donor buffy coats. There are a few counts of this clone. The antigen is undetermined. Sequenced: CD4+ T cells from blood buffy coats. This sequence joins TRBV27 and TRBJ2-3; D gene unclear. This TCR derives from a human donor in good health. As DNA, the CDR3 is TGTGCCAGCAGTTTTAAAGGAGCCACAGATACGCAGTATTTT. It translates to CASSFKGATDTQYF.